The sequence of this T cell receptor (beta chain) was determined in a study of blood T cell repertoires in COVID-19. Study in general: Spain, Italy and the United States supplied samples that represented acute and convalescent COVID-19. PBMCs, B-cell-depleted T cells, or T cells provided the cDNA or gDNA that made up the material.

Using immunoSEQ multiplex PCR, the repertoire was profiled, and TCRdb retains in-frame clones only, with some absent. Of a few hundred thousand clones in the sample, around 83% were seen once. Germline V CDR1 and CDR2: LNHDA, SQIVND (reference sequence). This CDR3 has 16 residues. The V gene end was trimmed by 2 bases and the J gene end by 7 bases; junction bases not matched to a gene: 10. The chain has TRBV19 and TRBJ2-4, with TRBD1 matching over 8 bases. Input material: peripheral blood. The TCR originated in a woman between 50 and 59 years old with COVID-19, enrolled during active disease. CDR3 DNA sequence: TGTGCCAGTAGTATAATCCTGGGCAGGGGGCTGAACATTCAGTACTTC. Encoded protein: CASSIILGRGLNIQYF.